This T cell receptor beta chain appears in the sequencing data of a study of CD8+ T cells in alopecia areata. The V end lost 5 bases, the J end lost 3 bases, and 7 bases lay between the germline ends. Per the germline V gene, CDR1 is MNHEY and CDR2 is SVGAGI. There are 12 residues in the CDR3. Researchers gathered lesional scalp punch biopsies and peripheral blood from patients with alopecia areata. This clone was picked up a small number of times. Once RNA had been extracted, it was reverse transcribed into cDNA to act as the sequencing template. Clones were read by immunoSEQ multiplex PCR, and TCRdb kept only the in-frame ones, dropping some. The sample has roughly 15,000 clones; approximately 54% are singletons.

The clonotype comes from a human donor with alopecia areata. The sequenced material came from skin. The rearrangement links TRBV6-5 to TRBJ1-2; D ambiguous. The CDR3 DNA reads TGTGCCAGCAGTCGACAAGACTATGGCTACACCTTC. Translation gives CASSRQDYGYTF.